This entry concerns a single TCR beta chain. The sample originates from a study of cytotoxic CD8 clonotypes in ibrutinib-treated CLL. TCRdb's copy holds only in-frame clones and misses some; the assay was immunoSEQ multiplex PCR. The sample contains roughly 36,000 clones, around 63% of which appear only once. Trimming pared 1 base from V and 5 bases from J, leaving 11 bases between. The CDR3 has 14 residues. Germline V CDR1 and CDR2: MGHRA, YSYEKL. This chain uses TRBV4-1 with TRBJ1-1; maybe TRBD1 (5 bases). This TCR was sampled from a human donor with chronic lymphocytic leukemia. The sequences come from PBMCs, collected before ibrutinib treatment. The DNA for the CDR3 is TGCGCCAGCAGCCAAGTGGGACGGGATACTGAAGCTTTCTTT. Protein product: CASSQVGRDTEAFF.